This T cell receptor beta chain was captured in a study of T cells in Graves' hyperthyroidism and ophthalmopathy. Regarding the study as a whole: Ophthalmopathy prediction by the model preceded onset by a median roughly 6.3 months.

This clonotype was counted ten times or more. Its matching antigen is unknown. In making diagnoses, clinical symptoms, serum thyroxine and TRAb, thyroid ultrasound and orbital computed tomography were all used. The V gene end was trimmed by 5 bases and the J gene end by 0 bases; junction bases not matched to a gene: 15. Germline lookup yields CDR1 MNHEY and CDR2 SVGAGI. This CDR3 region has 19 residues. Authors of the study amplified TCR beta CDR3 regions from RNA transcripts. First-round RT-PCR of the TCR CDR3 relied on the HTBI primer set. TCRdb analysed the multiplex PCR reads with MiXCR anew, one entry per CDR3 protein. Among about 55,000 distinct CDR3 sequences listed, roughly 58% were seen once.

The TCR was taken from a woman in her fifties or sixties with Graves' ophthalmopathy. The sample comprised blood. This chain joins TRBV6-5 and TRBJ1-3, with 8 bases that match TRBD1. As DNA, the CDR3 is TGTGCCAGCAGTCCTCCGACCGGGACAGGATTTTTCTCTGGAAACACCATATATTTT. Translation gives CASSPPTGTGFFSGNTIYF.